This T cell receptor (beta chain) was obtained from a study of cytomegalovirus exposure and HLA in healthy donors. Turning to the study itself: Within an early data release were approximately 85 million unique TCRs drawn from HLA-typed donors. Roughly 80% of around 400 genotyped donors fell in the Caucasian-associated ancestry cluster. Study outcomes and limitations: Across donors, sequencing depth was assumed by presence/absence analyses to be roughly uniform. Data from an earlier analysis indicated that most TCR beta V segments were productive either about 90% or about 30% of the time.

This CDR3 region has 14 residues. After removal of 1 base from V and 8 bases from J, the junction contained 5 bases not matched to a gene. Germline assignment: CDR1 SEHNR and CDR2 FQNEAQ (reference sequence). The PCR contained 60 Vbeta and 13 Jbeta primers. Sequencing was performed with immunoSEQ multiplex PCR; in TCRdb, only in-frame clones are kept and a portion is missing. The sample contains about 130,000 clones, approximately 85% of which appear only once. Remarks on this clone: What it binds is not known.

The chain is built from TRBV7-9 and TRBJ2-7; 10 nucleotides agree with TRBD1. The clonotype comes from a boy younger than 18 in good health and CMV-seronegative. Sequencing input: PBMCs. CDR3 sequence (DNA): TGTGCCAGCAGCTTAGAGGGGACAGGGGCAAAGCAGTACTTC. Its translation is CASSLEGTGAKQYF.